Listed here are 9 T cell receptor beta chains from one sample, sequenced in a study of brain T cells in children with intractable seizures (TCRdb year 2021). What the time point label conveys for this sample: blood from clinic visit 5 months post-surgery; TSC patient then seizure free. The library was generated by the immunoSEQ multiplex PCR assay. TCRdb holds this immuneACCESS table with in-frame rearrangements only. Some clones are missing; in checked studies, unresolved V genes explain under half, and the rest has no known cause. The sample table shows about 320,000 clones, and over 90% are seen once. The ten largest clones add up to 5.7% of the sample. The specimen comprised peripheral blood, sampled more than 4 months after surgery. These receptors were collected from a boy in the first two years of life with tuberous sclerosis and intractable seizures.

The rearrangement links TRBV28 to TRBJ2-6; D gene ambiguous. Germline CDR1 and CDR2: MDHEN and SYDVKM. The CDR3 covers 13 residues. Trimming cost V 6 bases and J 0 bases, with 3 bases left between them. DNA for the CDR3: TGTGCCAGCAGCAACTCTGGGGCCAACGTCCTGACTTTC. Encoded protein: CASSNSGANVLTF.

The chain recombines TRBV20-1 with TRBJ2-7, with D perhaps TRBD2 (6 bases). The germline CDR1 and CDR2 sequences are DFQATT and SNEGSKA (reference sequence). V lost 3 bases and J lost 5, with 11 bases in between. The CDR3 contains 12 residues. CDR3 sequence (DNA): TGCAGTGCTAGTCCTAGGAGGGACGAGCAGTACTTC. This sequence encodes CSASPRRDEQYF.

This sequence joins TRBV25-1 and TRBJ1-4, with no clear D. CDR3 length: 16 residues. Germline values: CDR1 MGHDK, CDR2 SYGVNS. V shed 1 base and J shed 8 bases, with 17 bases lying between them. The CDR3 sequence: CASSEFGQAEWEKLFF. The CDR3 DNA reads TGTGCCAGCAGTGAATTTGGGCAGGCCGAGTGGGAAAAACTGTTTTTT.

CDR3 nucleotide sequence: TGTGCCAGCAGTTATACGGGACTCTATAATTCACCCCTCCACTTT. Its protein is CASSYTGLYNSPLHF. This chain joins TRBV6-6 and TRBJ1-6; a possible D gene is TRBD1 (5 bases). Trimming pared 3 bases from V and 3 bases from J, leaving 9 bases between. The CDR3 has 15 amino acids. Germline loops: CDR1 MNHNY, CDR2 SVGAGI (reference sequence).

The chain carries TRBV11-3 and TRBJ2-7, with no clear D. CDR3 size: 12 residues. V lost 3 bases to trimming and J lost 2 bases, with 5 bases between them. Germline V gene sequence: CDR1 SGHNT, CDR2 YENEEA. For the CDR3, the DNA is TGTGCCAGCAGCTTGGCACCCTACGAGCAGTACTTC. It specifies CASSLAPYEQYF.

The J gene is TRBJ2-5, the V gene TRBV14, with a tentative D call TRBD1 (5 bases). The V and J ends lost 0 bases and 2 bases respectively, with 19 bases between them. Germline loops: CDR1 SGHDN, CDR2 FVKESK. This CDR3 has 18 residues. CDR3 region: CASSQEWQGSRGQETQYF. As DNA, the CDR3 is TGTGCCAGCAGCCAAGAATGGCAGGGTTCGCGCGGACAAGAGACCCAGTACTTC.

The rearrangement uses TRBV10-3 and TRBJ2-2; D gene unclear. This CDR3 region has 17 residues. CDR1 and CDR2 (germline): ENHRY, SYGVKD. Deletions cut 0 bases from V and 1 base from J, with 12 bases between. CDR3 region: CAISESVAALNTGELFF. The CDR3 coding sequence is TGTGCCATCAGTGAGTCCGTCGCAGCCCTGAACACCGGGGAGCTGTTTTTT.

The gene calls are TRBV9 and TRBJ1-2; D gene ambiguous. Germline V CDR1 and CDR2: SGDLS, YYNGEE. V lost 4 bases and J 0 bases, leaving 13 bases between the germline ends. The length of the CDR3 is 15 residues. In DNA form, the CDR3 reads TGTGCCAGCAGCCTGAGGGCTGGCCCTAACTATGGCTACACCTTC. The encoded protein is CASSLRAGPNYGYTF.

The rearrangement joins TRBV24-1 to TRBJ1-1; TRBD1 is a possible D gene (5 bases). The CDR3 spans 15 residues. Between the trimmed V and J ends, which lost 2 bases and 1 base, there was a span of 10 bases. Germline V gives CDR1 KGHDR, CDR2 SFDVKD. DNA of the CDR3: TGTGCCACCAGTGATTCAGGGTACAGGAACACTGAAGCTTTCTTT. Amino acids: CATSDSGYRNTEAFF.